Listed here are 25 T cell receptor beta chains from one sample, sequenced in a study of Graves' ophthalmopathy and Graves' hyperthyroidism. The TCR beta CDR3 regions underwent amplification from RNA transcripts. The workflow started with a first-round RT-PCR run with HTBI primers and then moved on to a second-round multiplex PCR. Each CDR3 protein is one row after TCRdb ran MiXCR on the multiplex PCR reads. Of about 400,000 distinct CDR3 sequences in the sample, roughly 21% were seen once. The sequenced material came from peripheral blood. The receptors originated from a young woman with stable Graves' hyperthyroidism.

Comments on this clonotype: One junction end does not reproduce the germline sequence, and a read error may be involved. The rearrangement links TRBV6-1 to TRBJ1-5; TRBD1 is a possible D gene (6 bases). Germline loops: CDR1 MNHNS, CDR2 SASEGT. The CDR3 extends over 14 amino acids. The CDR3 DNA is TGTGCCACCAAGGGGATGGACAGCCATCAGCCCCGGCATTTT. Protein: CATKGMDSHQPRHF.

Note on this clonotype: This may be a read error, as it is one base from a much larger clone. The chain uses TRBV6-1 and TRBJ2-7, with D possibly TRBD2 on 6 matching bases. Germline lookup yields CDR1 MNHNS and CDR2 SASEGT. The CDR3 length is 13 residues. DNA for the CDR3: TGTGCCAGTGGACGGGACTTCTCCTACGAGCAGGACTTC. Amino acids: CASGRDFSYEQDF.

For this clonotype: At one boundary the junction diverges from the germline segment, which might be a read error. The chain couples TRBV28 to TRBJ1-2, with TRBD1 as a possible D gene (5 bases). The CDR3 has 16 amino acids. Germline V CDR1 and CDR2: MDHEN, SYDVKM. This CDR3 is CASSLGGPVSNYGYAF. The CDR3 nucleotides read TGTGCCAGCAGTTTAGGGGGACCGGTATCTAACTATGGCTACGCCTTC.

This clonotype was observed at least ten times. The CDR3 nucleotides read TGTGCCAGCAGTTACCCTATGTCAGGGGGCGATGATGGCTACACCTTC. Amino acid sequence: CASSYPMSGGDDGYTF. This sequence joins TRBV6-5 and TRBJ1-2, with 8 bases that match TRBD1. The CDR3 extends over 16 amino acids. Germline V gene data show CDR1 as MNHEY and CDR2 as SVGAGI. V shed 2 bases, J shed 6 bases, and the junction held 11 bases outside the gene matches.

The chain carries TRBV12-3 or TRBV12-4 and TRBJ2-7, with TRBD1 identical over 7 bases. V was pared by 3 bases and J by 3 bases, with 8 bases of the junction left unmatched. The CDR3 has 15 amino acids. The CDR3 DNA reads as TGTGCCAGCAGTTTCGGGGCCTCAGGGGGCTACGAGCAGTACTTC. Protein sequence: CASSFGASGGYEQYF.

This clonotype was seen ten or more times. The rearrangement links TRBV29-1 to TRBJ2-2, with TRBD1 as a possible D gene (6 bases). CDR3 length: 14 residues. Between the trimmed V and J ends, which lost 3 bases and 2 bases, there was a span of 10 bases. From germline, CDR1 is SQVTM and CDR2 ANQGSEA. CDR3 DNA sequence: TGCAGCGTTGATGGGACAAGTAACACCGGGGAGCTGTTTTTT. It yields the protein CSVDGTSNTGELFF.

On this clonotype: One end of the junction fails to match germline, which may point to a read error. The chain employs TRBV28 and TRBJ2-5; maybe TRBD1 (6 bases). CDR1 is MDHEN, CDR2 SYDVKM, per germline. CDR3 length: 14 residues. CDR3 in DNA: TGCGCCAGCAGCCGGAACGGACAGTCAGAGACCCAGTACTTC. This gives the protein CASSRNGQSETQYF.

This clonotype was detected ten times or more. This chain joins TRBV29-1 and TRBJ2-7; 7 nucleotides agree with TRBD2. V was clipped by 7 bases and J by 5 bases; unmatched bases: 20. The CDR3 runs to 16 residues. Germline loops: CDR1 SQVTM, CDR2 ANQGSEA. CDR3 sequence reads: CSAMAPTSSRGHEQYF. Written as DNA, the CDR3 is TGCAGCGCCATGGCCCCGACTAGCTCCAGAGGCCACGAGCAGTACTTC.

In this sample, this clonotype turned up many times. CDR3 nucleotides: TGTGCCAGCAGCGGACTAGCGGGAGGTCAAGAGACCCAGTACTTC. Residues: CASSGLAGGQETQYF. The rearrangement links TRBV6-2 or TRBV6-3 to TRBJ2-5, with 14 bases that match TRBD2. This CDR3 contains 15 residues. The trim removed 6 bases at V and 2 bases at J, leaving 2 bases unmatched. Germline V CDR1 and CDR2: MNHEY, SVGEGT.

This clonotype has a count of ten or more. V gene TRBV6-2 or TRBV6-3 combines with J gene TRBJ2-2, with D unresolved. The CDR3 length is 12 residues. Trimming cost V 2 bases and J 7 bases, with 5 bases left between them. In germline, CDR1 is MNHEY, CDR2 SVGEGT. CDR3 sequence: CASSYVSGELFF. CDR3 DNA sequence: TGTGCCAGCAGTTACGTCAGCGGGGAGCTGTTTTTT.

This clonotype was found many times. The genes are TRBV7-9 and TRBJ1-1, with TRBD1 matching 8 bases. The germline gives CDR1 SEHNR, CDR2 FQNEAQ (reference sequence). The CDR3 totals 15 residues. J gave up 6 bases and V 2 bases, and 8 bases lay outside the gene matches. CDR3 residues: CASSLISRGLPEAFF. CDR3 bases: TGTGCCAGCAGCTTAATTAGCAGGGGGCTGCCTGAAGCTTTCTTT. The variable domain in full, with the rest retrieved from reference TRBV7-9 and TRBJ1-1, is DTGVSQNPRHKITKRGQNVTFRCDPISEHNRLYWYRQTLGQGPEFLTYFQNEAQLEKSRLLSDRFSAERPKGSFSTLEIQRTEQGDSAMYLCASSLISRGLPEAFFGQGTRLTVV.

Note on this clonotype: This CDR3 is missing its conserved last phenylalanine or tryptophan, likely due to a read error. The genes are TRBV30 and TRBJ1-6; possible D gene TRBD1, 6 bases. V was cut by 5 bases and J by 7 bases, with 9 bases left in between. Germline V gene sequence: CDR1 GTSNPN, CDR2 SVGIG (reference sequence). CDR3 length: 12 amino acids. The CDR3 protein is CAWDRRNSPLHS. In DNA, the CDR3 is TGTGCCTGGGACAGGCGGAATTCACCCCTCCACTCA.

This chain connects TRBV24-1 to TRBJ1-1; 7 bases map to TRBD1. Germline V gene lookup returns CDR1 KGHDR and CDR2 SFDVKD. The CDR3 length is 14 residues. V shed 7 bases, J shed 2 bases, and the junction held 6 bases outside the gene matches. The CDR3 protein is CATRQGQANTEAFF. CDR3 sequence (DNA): TGTGCCACCAGGCAAGGACAGGCTAACACTGAAGCTTTCTTT.

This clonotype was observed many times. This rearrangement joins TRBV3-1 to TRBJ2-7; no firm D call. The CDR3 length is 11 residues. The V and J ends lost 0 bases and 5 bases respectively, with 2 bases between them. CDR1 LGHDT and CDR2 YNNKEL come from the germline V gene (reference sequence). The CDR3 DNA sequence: TGTGCCAGCAGCCAAGACGACGAGCAGTACTTC. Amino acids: CASSQDDEQYF.

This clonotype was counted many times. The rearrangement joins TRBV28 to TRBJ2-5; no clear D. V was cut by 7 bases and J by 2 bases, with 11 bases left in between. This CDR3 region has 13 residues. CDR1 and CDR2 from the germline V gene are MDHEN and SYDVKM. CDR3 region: CASTRQAQETQYF. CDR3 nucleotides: TGTGCCAGCACGCGGCAGGCTCAAGAGACCCAGTACTTC.

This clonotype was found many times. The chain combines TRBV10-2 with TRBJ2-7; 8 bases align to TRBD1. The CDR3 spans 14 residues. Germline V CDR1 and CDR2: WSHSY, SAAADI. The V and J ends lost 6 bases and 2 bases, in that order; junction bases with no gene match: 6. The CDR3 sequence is CASRVGTGAYEQYF. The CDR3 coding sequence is TGCGCCAGCAGGGTAGGGACAGGCGCCTACGAGCAGTACTTC.

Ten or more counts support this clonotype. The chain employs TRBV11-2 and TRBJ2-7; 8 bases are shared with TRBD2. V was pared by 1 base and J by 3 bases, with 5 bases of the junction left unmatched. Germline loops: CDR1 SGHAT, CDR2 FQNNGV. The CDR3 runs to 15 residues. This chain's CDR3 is CASSLVLAGLYEQYF. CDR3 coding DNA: TGTGCCAGCAGCTTAGTGTTAGCGGGGCTCTACGAGCAGTACTTC.

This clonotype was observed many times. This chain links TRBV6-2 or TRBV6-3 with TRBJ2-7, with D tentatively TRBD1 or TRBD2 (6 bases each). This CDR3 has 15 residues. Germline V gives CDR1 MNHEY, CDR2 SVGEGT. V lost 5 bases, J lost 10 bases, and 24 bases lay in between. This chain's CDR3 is CASSLGGLKAGTQYF. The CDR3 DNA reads TGTGCCAGCAGTCTCGGGGGCTTGAAGGCGGGCACTCAGTACTTC.

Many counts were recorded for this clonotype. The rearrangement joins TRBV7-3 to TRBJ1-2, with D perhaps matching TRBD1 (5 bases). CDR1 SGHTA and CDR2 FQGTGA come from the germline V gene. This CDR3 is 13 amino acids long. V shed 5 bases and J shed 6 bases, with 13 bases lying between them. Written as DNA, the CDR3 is TGTGCCAGCAGCCTCAGGGAAGGTGATGGCTACACCTTC. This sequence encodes CASSLREGDGYTF.

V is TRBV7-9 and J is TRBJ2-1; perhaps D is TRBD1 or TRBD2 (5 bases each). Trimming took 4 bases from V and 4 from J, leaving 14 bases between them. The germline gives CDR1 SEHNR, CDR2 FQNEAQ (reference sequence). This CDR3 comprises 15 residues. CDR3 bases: TGTGCCAGCAGCTCGCCGGGACCCCTTTACAATGAGCAGTTCTTC. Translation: CASSSPGPLYNEQFF.

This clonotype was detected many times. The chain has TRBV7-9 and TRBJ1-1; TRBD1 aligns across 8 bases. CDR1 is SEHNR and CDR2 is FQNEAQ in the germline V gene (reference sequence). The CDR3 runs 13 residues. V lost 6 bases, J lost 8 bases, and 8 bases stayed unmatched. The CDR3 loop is CASRSGQVLEAFF. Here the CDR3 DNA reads TGTGCCAGCAGGTCGGGACAGGTCTTGGAAGCTTTCTTT.

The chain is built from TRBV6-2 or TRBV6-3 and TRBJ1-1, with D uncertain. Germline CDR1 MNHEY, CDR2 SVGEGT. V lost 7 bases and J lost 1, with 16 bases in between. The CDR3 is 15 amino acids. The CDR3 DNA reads TGTGCCAGCAACCCGTGGGTCGGAACGAACACTGAAGCTTTCTTT. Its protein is CASNPWVGTNTEAFF.

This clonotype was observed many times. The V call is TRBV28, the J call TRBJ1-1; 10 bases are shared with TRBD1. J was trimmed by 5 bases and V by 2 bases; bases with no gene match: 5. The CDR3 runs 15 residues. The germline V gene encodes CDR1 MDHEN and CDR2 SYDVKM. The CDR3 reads CASSLGTGDLTEAFF. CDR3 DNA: TGTGCCAGCAGTTTAGGGACAGGGGATTTAACTGAAGCTTTCTTT.

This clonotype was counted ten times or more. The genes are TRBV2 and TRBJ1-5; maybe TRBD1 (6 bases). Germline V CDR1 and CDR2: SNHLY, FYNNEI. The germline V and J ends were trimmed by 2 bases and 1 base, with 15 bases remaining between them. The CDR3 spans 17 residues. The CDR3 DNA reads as TGTGCCAGCAGTGAAAGGTCCCCGGGGGCAAGCAATCAGCCCCAGCATTTT. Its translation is CASSERSPGASNQPQHF.

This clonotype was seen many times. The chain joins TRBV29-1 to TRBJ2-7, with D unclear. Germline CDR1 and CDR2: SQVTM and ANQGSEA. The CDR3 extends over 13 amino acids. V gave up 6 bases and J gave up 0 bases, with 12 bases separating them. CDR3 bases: TGCAGCGTCGCTGACAAAAGCTCCTACGAGCAGTACTTC. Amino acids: CSVADKSSYEQYF.